Each of the 22 T cell receptor beta chains below was sequenced from the same sample in a study of blood T cell repertoires in COVID-19. TCRdb's table, derived via immunoSEQ multiplex PCR, lists solely in-frame clones and lacks some. The profile covers about 200,000 clones, with 70% to 90% appearing a single time and roughly a sixth taken by the ten largest. Sequencing used peripheral blood. The receptor source for this set is a man aged 50-59 years with COVID-19, enrolled during active disease.

The rearrangement uses TRBV5-5 and TRBJ1-6; a possible D gene is TRBD1 (6 bases). V lost 4 bases and J lost 7, with 12 bases in between. Per germline, CDR1 SGHKS and CDR2 YYEKEE (reference sequence). CDR3 size: 14 residues. CDR3 nucleotides: TGTGCCAGCAGCCTAAGGACAGCAAATTCACCCCTCCACTTT. It encodes CASSLRTANSPLHF.

The gene calls are TRBV9 and TRBJ2-3; 9 bases align to TRBD1. There are 17 residues in the CDR3. V shed 1 base, J shed 2 bases, and the junction held 8 bases outside the gene matches. Germline lookup yields CDR1 SGDLS and CDR2 YYNGEE. The DNA for the CDR3 is TGTGCCAGCAGCGTAAAAGGAAGGACAGGGGTCACAGATACGCAGTATTTT. Amino acids: CASSVKGRTGVTDTQYF.

The chain joins TRBV7-3 to TRBJ2-7; 8 bases are a match to TRBD2. Unmatched junction bases numbered 4, after V lost 3 bases and J lost 0 bases. Germline assignment: CDR1 SGHTA and CDR2 FQGTGA. There are 15 residues in the CDR3. As DNA, the CDR3 is TGTGCCAGCAGCTTTGGCGGGGGGAGCTCCTACGAGCAGTACTTC. Translating gives CASSFGGGSSYEQYF.

The V gene is TRBV19, the J gene TRBJ2-5; no clear D. The CDR3 has 13 residues. The germline gives CDR1 LNHDA, CDR2 SQIVND (reference sequence). With 1 base removed from V and 4 bases from J, the gap between germline ends came to 7 bases. The CDR3 DNA is TGTGCCAGTAGTATAGTCAGTACAGAGACCCAGTACTTC. Translating gives CASSIVSTETQYF.

The chain carries TRBV28 and TRBJ1-5; tentative D call: TRBD1 (6 bases). This CDR3 is 14 amino acids long. The V end lost 7 bases, the J end lost 5 bases, and 15 bases lay between the germline ends. The germline CDR1 and CDR2 sequences are MDHEN and SYDVKM. The CDR3 sequence: CASTTTQGDQPQHF. The CDR3, as DNA: TGTGCCAGCACTACCACACAGGGCGATCAGCCCCAGCATTTT.

This clone was counted once. The chain couples TRBV29-1 to TRBJ2-1; D gene uncertain. Trimming cost V 4 bases and J 6 bases, with 13 bases left between them. In germline, CDR1 is SQVTM, CDR2 ANQGSEA. The CDR3 contains 13 residues. The CDR3 DNA sequence: TGCAGCGTTGGGTCTTTTTCGGGCAATGAGCAGTTCTTC. This codes for CSVGSFSGNEQFF.

This sequence joins TRBV19 and TRBJ1-2, with 8 nucleotides matching TRBD1. The trim removed 9 bases at V and 8 bases at J, leaving 5 bases unmatched. There are 11 residues in the CDR3. CDR1 LNHDA and CDR2 SQIVND come from the germline V gene (reference sequence). This chain's CDR3 is CASRQGIGYTF. In nucleotides, the CDR3 is TGTGCCAGCCGACAGGGGATCGGCTACACCTTC.

This clone was seen at least ten times. The chain employs TRBV25-1 and TRBJ2-7; 14 positions agree with TRBD2. Losses at the gene ends were 5 bases for V and 3 bases for J; bases not matched to a gene: 12. The CDR3 totals 18 residues. Germline V CDR1 and CDR2: MGHDK, SYGVNS. CDR3 amino acids: CASSPSGLAGDPIYEQYF. The CDR3 DNA sequence: TGTGCCAGCAGTCCCTCGGGACTAGCGGGAGACCCAATCTACGAGCAGTACTTC.

This chain links TRBV10-3 with TRBJ2-3; 9 nucleotides align to TRBD1. Trimming cost V 2 bases and J 2 bases; bases outside gene matches: 5. The germline V gene encodes CDR1 ENHRY and CDR2 SYGVKD. CDR3 length: 16 amino acids. CDR3 loop: CAISERTGEITDTQYF. The DNA of the CDR3 is TGTGCCATCAGTGAGAGGACAGGGGAGATCACAGATACGCAGTATTTT.

The chain has TRBV27 and TRBJ2-5; 7 positions match TRBD1. The junction had 6 bases not matched to a gene; V was cut back by 6 bases and J by 5 bases. The CDR3 runs to 13 residues. Germline V CDR1 and CDR2: MNHEY, SMNVEV (reference sequence). CDR3 sequence reads: CASSLNRGETQYF. The CDR3 region has the DNA TGTGCCAGCAGCCTGAACAGGGGTGAGACCCAGTACTTC.

This chain uses TRBV5-1 with TRBJ2-7, with D maybe TRBD1 (7 bases). The CDR3 consists of 15 residues. V gave up 0 bases and J gave up 3 bases, with 13 bases separating them. Germline-derived CDR1 and CDR2 are SGHRS and YFSETQ. CDR3 amino acids: CASSLAAGGGYEQYF. The CDR3 coding sequence is TGCGCCAGCAGCTTGGCGGCAGGGGGAGGCTACGAGCAGTACTTC.

J is TRBJ1-2 and V is TRBV24-1; weak D call: TRBD1 (6 bases). Germline V gene data show CDR1 as KGHDR and CDR2 as SFDVKD. The CDR3 runs to 13 residues. V was pared by 3 bases and J by 9 bases, with 13 bases between. The CDR3: CATSDPAGGRYTF. The CDR3 DNA reads as TGTGCCACCAGTGATCCCGCCGGGGGGCGCTACACCTTC.

This sequence joins TRBV5-4 and TRBJ2-7; TRBD1 matches at 8 bases. The CDR3 is made up of 13 amino acids. Germline CDR1 SGHNT, CDR2 YYREEE (reference sequence). After removal of 4 bases from V and 3 bases from J, the junction contained 3 bases not matched to a gene. CDR3 DNA sequence: TGTGCCAGCAGCCCGGGACAGGACTACGAGCAGTACTTC. It yields the protein CASSPGQDYEQYF.

This clone was observed a handful of times. The rearrangement joins TRBV29-1 to TRBJ1-1, with a possible D match to TRBD1 (5 bases). V lost 3 bases to trimming and J lost 4 bases, with 18 bases between them. CDR1 and CDR2 (germline): SQVTM, ANQGSEA. This CDR3 is built from 15 residues. CDR3 protein: CSVEARSGAPTEAFF. The DNA of the CDR3 is TGCAGCGTTGAGGCCCGTAGCGGGGCCCCCACTGAAGCTTTCTTT.

The chain uses TRBV25-1 and TRBJ2-7; 10 positions agree with TRBD1. Germline lookup yields CDR1 MGHDK and CDR2 SYGVNS. This CDR3 is 13 amino acids long. J was trimmed by 6 bases and V by 10 bases; bases with no gene match: 9. CDR3 region: CATRQGARVEQYF. The CDR3 nucleotides read TGTGCCACAAGACAGGGGGCCCGGGTCGAGCAGTACTTC.

V usage is TRBV6-1 and J usage is TRBJ2-3, with D tentatively TRBD1 (6 bases). The germline gives CDR1 MNHNS, CDR2 SASEGT. Trimming left V 2 bases short and J 0 bases short, with 9 bases between. This CDR3 has 15 amino acids. CDR3 in DNA: TGTGCCAGCAGTGAATTTCAGGGGAGCACAGATACGCAGTATTTT. It translates to CASSEFQGSTDTQYF.

This chain uses TRBV7-9 with TRBJ2-3; D gene unclear. Germline V gene data show CDR1 as SEHNR and CDR2 as FQNEAQ (reference sequence). V was clipped by 4 bases and J by 3 bases, with 8 bases between them. This CDR3 has 13 residues. The CDR3 region is CASSSLLTDTQYF. DNA for the CDR3: TGTGCCAGCAGCTCCCTCTTGACAGATACGCAGTATTTT.

V gene TRBV6-5 combines with J gene TRBJ2-7; D possibly corresponds to TRBD1 (6 bases). Germline V lookup: CDR1 MNHEY, CDR2 SVGAGI. This CDR3 has 14 amino acids. The ends were cut back, 4 bases at V and 4 bases at J, with 14 bases in the middle. The CDR3 reads CASSSTGPEYEQYF. CDR3 nucleotides: TGTGCCAGCAGTTCGACAGGTCCTGAGTACGAGCAGTACTTC.

J is TRBJ2-3 and V is TRBV3-1 (or the pseudogene TRBV3-2); maybe TRBD2 (5 bases). CDR3 length: 15 amino acids. Trimming stripped 4 bases from V and 2 bases from J, with 13 bases between. The germline gives CDR1 LGHDT, CDR2 YNNKEL (reference sequence). CDR3 nucleotides: TGTGCCAGCAGCCGGGCGGGCTCCTCCACAGATACGCAGTATTTT. Residues: CASSRAGSSTDTQYF.

The gene calls are TRBV28 and TRBJ1-4; 9 positions match TRBD1. Trimming removed 2 bases from V and 3 bases from J; junction bases left unmatched: 1. CDR1 MDHEN and CDR2 SYDVKM come from the germline V gene. The CDR3 has 15 residues. The CDR3 is CASSLGTGSNEKLFF. The DNA of the CDR3 is TGTGCCAGCAGTTTAGGGACAGGGTCTAATGAAAAACTGTTTTTT.

This clone was counted only a few times. V and J are TRBV19 and TRBJ2-7; 11 bases are a match to TRBD1. There are 13 residues in the CDR3. Germline CDR1 and CDR2: LNHDA and SQIVND (reference sequence). The ends lost 7 bases at V and 3 bases at J; junction bases unmatched: 2. The DNA of the CDR3 is TGTGCCAGTAAGGGGACAGGGGGCTACGAGCAGTACTTC. It yields the protein CASKGTGGYEQYF.

This clone was seen a handful of times. The V call is TRBV6-4, the J call TRBJ2-1; 10 nucleotides match TRBD1. J gave up 6 bases and V 5 bases, and 10 bases lay outside the gene matches. In germline, CDR1 is MRHNA, CDR2 SNTAGT. CDR3 length: 16 amino acids. The DNA of the CDR3 is TGTGCCAGCAGTCAGAGCCGGGACAGGGGACCCAATGAGCAGTTCTTC. It yields the protein CASSQSRDRGPNEQFF.